This T cell receptor (beta chain) derives from a study of shared clonotypes between healthy human individuals (TCRdb year 2020). Regarding the research as a whole: Three men and a couple of women, aged 18 to 49 years, made up the cohort. Per donor, three plates each were used for CD4 naive and CD4 memory, two for CD8 naive, and one for CD8 memory. Blood TCR repertoires of about 5 healthy adults were deeply sequenced to estimate repertoire size and the extent of clonotype sharing between individuals. Libraries were prepared and TCR repertoires were sequenced by different laboratories using diverse techniques, in order to increase sequencing depth and limit assay-specific biases. Each donor's leukapheresis produced roughly between about 0.8 and 8.9 billion PBMCs. General conclusions and limits of the study: Larger estimated clonotype richness was generally found for naive subsets than for memory subsets. Sharing across four donors was observed for approximately 5% of naive CD4, about 4% of naive CD8, 2% to 2.5% of memory CD4, and around 0.42% of memory CD8 clonotypes. Compared with non-shared clonotypes, clonotypes shared by all four sorted-subset donors had higher generation probabilities. The small number of donors limited the genetic and exposure-history diversity represented. Sampling was restricted to blood, and TCR repertoires in tissue are likely to differ from TCR repertoires in blood. Rarefaction of sorted-subset datasets indicated incomplete sequencing despite the large sequencing depth. Pairwise subsampling indicated that sequencing depth was expected to affect the degree of clonotype sharing among donors.

With respect to this clone: No cognate antigen has been identified for it. No much larger clone is present one base from it, and per-base qualities are unavailable.

The CDR3 covers 14 residues, taking in both the cysteine and the phenylalanine. Just CDR3 DNA is preserved here, 42 bases in frame from base 1. Via the germline V gene (reference sequence), CDR1 is MNHEY and CDR2 SMNVEV. The germline V and J ends show losses of 8 bases and 7 bases respectively, and no gene match explains 13 bases of the junction. Healthy HIV-negative adults with no recently reported acute infections or vaccinations were included as donors. Only Caucasian adults living in Nashville, Tennessee, USA were represented among the donors. Magnetic negative selection was used to enrich CD4+ T cells, after which naive cells were positively selected on CD45RA and the negative fraction became the memory subset. Blood was obtained by leukapheresis, after which PBMCs were separated by Ficoll-Histopaque density gradient centrifugation and cryopreserved in liquid nitrogen vapor phase. Purity and quantity of every magnetically sorted T cell population were checked by analytical flow cytometry. Each sorted fraction had its genomic DNA isolated and then quantified by UV absorbance on a Nanodrop 2000c.

Using the deep immunoSEQ assay, TCR CDR3 regions were amplified from genomic DNA by multiplex PCR. Extracted genomic DNA from each cell subset was distributed evenly across all wells of several immunoSEQ 96-well plates, and each plate was treated as a replicate. For sorted subsets, approximately 210 ng of genomic DNA, equivalent to around 30,000 T cell genomes, went into each replicate PCR. Purified libraries were measured with a Qubit 3.0 fluorometer, size-checked on a Bioanalyzer 2100, and measured again with the KAPA Library Quantification kit. Each immunoSEQ 96-well plate was sequenced on its own single-read 150-cycle Illumina NextSeq 550 flow cell. The original methods were these. Because the immunoSEQ output included only junctional sequences and no quality scores, the filtering could not be the same as the filtering used for full-length reads. To assign V/J genes and CDR3, sequences were annotated against IMGT germline references using PyIR, a Python wrapper for IgBLAST v1.9. Reads were removed for weak V/J assignments (E-value above 1e-6), missing CDR3, stop codons, out-of-frame junctions, or ambiguous translated residues. A V3J clonotype was defined by an identical inferred V gene, J gene, and CDR3 amino acid sequence. To compute the percentage overlap between repertoires, the number of shared unique clonotypes was divided by the size of the smaller repertoire. Repertoire richness was assessed with RTK rarefaction, the Chao1 estimator, and Recon v2.1 estimates of unobserved clonotypes. Generation probabilities for all TCRbeta clonotypes obtained by the gDNA method from a handful of donors were computed using OLGA. TCRdb provides this immuneACCESS table in a form limited to in-frame rearrangements. Some clones are lacking; in checked studies, under half of them reflect an unresolved V gene, and why the rest are absent is not known. Clone size and the V and J calls come from that table; the DNA yielded D and trimming. Recorded for this sample are about 330,000 clones; around two thirds of them occurred a single time. Of the sample, 10% is held by the ten largest clones.

The rearranged chain carries TRBV27 and TRBJ2-7; 8 of the junction bases match TRBD2. Sample: memory CD4+ T cells sorted from blood. The cell subset or site label corresponds to: CD45RA-negative fraction. This clonotype originated in a man aged 30-40 years in good health. The CDR3 here reads CASLLSAGGFEQYF. The sequenced DNA: TGTGCCAGCCTCCTTTCCGCGGGAGGTTTTGAGCAGTACTTC.